The 16 T cell receptor beta chains below were found in one sample sequenced in a study of Ad26.COV2.S vaccination and SARS-CoV-2 variants. Profiling relied on immunoSEQ multiplex PCR, and the TCRdb table lists in-frame clones only, not all of them. The sample has a few hundred thousand clones, roughly 87% seen once. Sample treatment: 15 to 20 received Ad26.COV2.S at low or high dose, single or two shots; about 5 received placebo; per-sample allocation not given. After the first vaccine or placebo injection, samples were drawn on day 63. Material: peripheral blood, obtained in a trial of Ad26.COV2.S vaccine versus placebo. These receptors all come from a person aged 18-60 years who received the Ad26.COV2.S COVID-19 vaccine or a placebo.

The V call is TRBV7-9, the J call TRBJ2-1; unclear D gene. The CDR3 extends over 11 amino acids. The germline gives CDR1 SEHNR, CDR2 FQNEAQ (reference sequence). Trimming cost V 0 bases and J 9 bases, with 3 bases left between them. The CDR3 DNA is TGTGCCAGCAGCTTAGCTGTTGAGCAGTTCTTC. Residues: CASSLAVEQFF.

The chain couples TRBV3-1 (or the pseudogene TRBV3-2) to TRBJ1-3, with 8 bases lining up with TRBD1. V was clipped by 3 bases and J by 3 bases; unmatched bases: 7. This CDR3 has 16 residues. Per germline, CDR1 LGHDT and CDR2 YNNKEL (reference sequence). This CDR3 reads CASSHARGTGGNTIYF. In DNA, the CDR3 is TGTGCCAGCAGCCATGCAAGGGGGACAGGTGGAAACACCATATATTTT.

V gene TRBV11-2 combines with J gene TRBJ2-2; TRBD2 matches 8 bases. The CDR3 extends over 16 amino acids. CDR1 is SGHAT and CDR2 is FQNNGV in the germline V gene. Germline trimming cut 3 bases from V and 7 bases from J; bases unmatched to any gene: 10. CDR3 nucleotides: TGTGCCAGCAGCTTCGGTCTAGCGGGTTTTGGCGGGGAGCTGTTTTTT. Residues: CASSFGLAGFGGELFF.

The CDR3 bases are TGCAGCGCCCACAGCATTTCAACAGATACGCAGTATTTT. This encodes CSAHSISTDTQYF. The chain links TRBV29-1 to TRBJ2-3; the D is unclear. CDR1 SQVTM and CDR2 ANQGSEA come from the germline V gene. This CDR3 has 13 residues. V was cut by 7 bases and J by 3 bases, with 14 bases left in between.

This sequence joins TRBV7-8 and TRBJ2-1; TRBD2 matches 8 bases. V lost 1 base to trimming and J lost 5 bases; unmatched junction nucleotides: 7. The CDR3 spans 16 residues. The germline gives CDR1 SGHVS, CDR2 FQNEAQ. The CDR3 coding sequence is TGTGCCAGCAGCTTAGGGACTAGCCTTATTAACAATGAGCAGTTCTTC. It translates to CASSLGTSLINNEQFF.

The chain links TRBV29-1 to TRBJ1-2; TRBD1 aligns across 8 bases. This CDR3 has 14 residues. Germline V gene lookup returns CDR1 SQVTM and CDR2 ANQGSEA. Germline trimming cut 7 bases from V and 6 bases from J; bases unmatched to any gene: 13. CDR3 in amino acids: CSAGSATGVNGYTF. For the CDR3, the DNA is TGCAGCGCTGGATCCGCGACAGGGGTGAATGGCTACACCTTC.

The CDR3 reads CASSQIGRDEQYF. CDR3 in DNA: TGCGCCAGCAGCCAAATCGGAAGAGACGAGCAGTACTTC. The rearrangement uses TRBV4-1 and TRBJ2-7; D remains unclear. Trimming stripped 2 bases from V and 5 bases from J, with 10 bases between. The CDR3 is made up of 13 amino acids. Germline CDR1 reads MGHRA; CDR2 reads YSYEKL.

V usage is TRBV7-9 and J usage is TRBJ1-2; perhaps TRBD1 as D (5 bases). V was trimmed by 8 bases and J by 8 bases, leaving 12 bases between them. The CDR3 is made up of 11 amino acids. Germline assignment: CDR1 SEHNR and CDR2 FQNEAQ (reference sequence). This CDR3 reads CASASGRGYTF. In DNA form, the CDR3 reads TGTGCCAGCGCCTCGGGACGAGGCTACACCTTC.

The V and J genes are TRBV6-1 and TRBJ1-6; D is undetermined. The CDR3 spans 14 residues. V dropped 3 bases and J dropped 5 bases, with 8 bases sitting between them. Looked up from germline, CDR1 is MNHNS and CDR2 is SASEGT. CDR3 coding DNA: TGTGCCAGCAGTGAGAGGGCCAATAATTCACCCCTCCACTTT. Translating gives CASSERANNSPLHF.

The chain joins TRBV9 to TRBJ2-1; 15 bases are a match to TRBD2. The germline V gene encodes CDR1 SGDLS and CDR2 YYNGEE. This CDR3 has 19 amino acids. The V segment lost 4 bases and the J segment 5 bases; nucleotides outside the gene matches: 13. In DNA, the CDR3 is TGTGCCAGCAGCTCCCCGGGACTAGCGGGGGGTATGAGTGACAATGAGCAGTTCTTC. Residues: CASSSPGLAGGMSDNEQFF.

CDR3 region: CAISAIERDSITQYF. The CDR3 DNA reads TGTGCCATCAGCGCAATCGAACGGGACAGCATTACGCAGTATTTT. This chain joins TRBV10-3 and TRBJ2-3; 7 bases fit TRBD1. Germline trimming cut 6 bases from V and 8 bases from J; bases unmatched to any gene: 14. Germline V gene data show CDR1 as ENHRY and CDR2 as SYGVKD. The CDR3 has 15 residues.

The rearrangement uses TRBV5-8 and TRBJ2-7; tentative D call: TRBD2 (5 bases). CDR1 SGHTS and CDR2 YDEGEE come from the germline V gene. The length of the CDR3 is 14 residues. V lost 0 bases to trimming and J lost 3 bases, with 10 bases between them. CDR3: CASSLGGIGYEQYF. The CDR3 DNA follows: TGTGCCAGCAGCTTGGGAGGGATTGGCTACGAGCAGTACTTC.

Turning to this clone: The junction and the germline gene differ at one end; a read error may be behind it. The J gene is TRBJ2-5, the V gene TRBV3-1 (or the pseudogene TRBV3-2); 11 positions agree with TRBD2. The CDR3 length is 16 residues. In germline, CDR1 is LGHDT, CDR2 YNNKEL (reference sequence). The CDR3 spells CASSHLGTSGQEAQYF. CDR3 DNA: TGTGCCAGCAGCCACCTTGGGACTAGCGGCCAAGAGGCCCAGTACTTC.

In regard to this clone: Different DNA sequences within this sample yield the same CDR3. The genes are TRBV29-1 and TRBJ1-1, with D possibly matching TRBD1 (5 bases). The V end lost 1 base, the J end lost 1 base, and 7 bases lay between the germline ends. Germline V CDR1 and CDR2: SQVTM, ANQGSEA. The CDR3 extends over 13 amino acids. CDR3 DNA sequence: TGCAGCGTTGAAGCCGGGGGGAACACTGAAGCTTTCTTT. Translating it yields CSVEAGGNTEAFF.

This sequence joins TRBV7-8 and TRBJ1-2; D uncertain. CDR1 is SGHVS and CDR2 is FQNEAQ in the germline V gene. The length of the CDR3 is 13 residues. The V end lost 2 bases, the J end lost 8 bases, and 12 bases lay between the germline ends. The CDR3 DNA reads TGTGCCAGCAGCTTACCCGGGAGGGAGGGCTACACCTTC. It codes for CASSLPGREGYTF. The whole variable domain, remainder taken from reference TRBV7-8 and TRBJ1-2, is GAGVSQSPRYKVAKRGQDVALRCDPISGHVSLFWYQQALGQGPEFLTYFQNEAQLDKSGLPSDRFFAERPEGSVSTLKIQRTQQEDSAVYLCASSLPGREGYTFGSGTRLTVV.

This clone was counted between two and nine times. The chain carries TRBV30 and TRBJ2-7; D gene unclear. CDR1 and CDR2 from the germline V gene are GTSNPN and SVGIG (reference sequence). The CDR3 spans 12 residues. Trimming took 3 bases from V and 4 from J, leaving 10 bases between them. The DNA for the CDR3 is TGTGCCTGGAGGGTTCGTGGGTACGAGCAGTACTTC. This sequence encodes CAWRVRGYEQYF.